These 9 T cell receptor beta chains share one sample of origin, sequenced in a study of blood T cell repertoires in COVID-19. Generated by immunoSEQ multiplex PCR, the TCRdb table keeps only in-frame clones and is missing some. Of tens of thousands of clones in the sample, about 81% are singletons; the top ten hold around 15%. Specimen: peripheral blood. These receptors all stem from a woman over 75 with acute or convalescent COVID-19.

The rearrangement links TRBV6-4 to TRBJ2-5; TRBD2 might be the D (6 bases). CDR3 length: 13 residues. Germline V CDR1 and CDR2: MRHNA, SNTAGT. Trimming took off 6 bases at V and 5 bases at J, with 13 bases between the two ends. The CDR3 DNA is TGTGCCAGCAGCCCACAGGCGGGGGAGACCCAGTACTTC. Its protein is CASSPQAGETQYF.

The chain combines TRBV6-6 with TRBJ1-1; a possible D gene is TRBD1 (6 bases). The germline V and J ends were trimmed by 2 bases and 4 bases, with 11 bases remaining between them. This CDR3 has 14 residues. Germline V gene lookup returns CDR1 MNHNY and CDR2 SVGAGI (reference sequence). The chain's CDR3 is CASSYGQGSTEAFF. DNA of the CDR3: TGTGCCAGCAGTTACGGTCAGGGGAGCACTGAAGCTTTCTTT.

The V call is TRBV6-2 or TRBV6-3, the J call TRBJ1-2, with unresolved D. The germline CDR1 and CDR2 sequences are MNHEY and SVGEGT. The germline V and J ends were trimmed by 2 bases and 4 bases, with 14 bases remaining between them. CDR3 size: 15 residues. In DNA form, the CDR3 reads TGTGCCAGCAGTTACCCTGGGCCACTCGGCTATGGCTACACCTTC. Translating it yields CASSYPGPLGYGYTF.

This chain connects TRBV18 to TRBJ2-7, with D unclear. Germline lookup yields CDR1 KGHSH and CDR2 LQKENI. The CDR3 runs 14 residues. Trimming took off 3 bases at V and 0 bases at J, with 9 bases between the two ends. CDR3 DNA sequence: TGTGCCAGCTCACCGCAGGCGATCTCCTACGAGCAGTACTTC. It codes for CASSPQAISYEQYF.

This clone has just one count. V is TRBV4-3 and J is TRBJ1-5; D is ambiguous. Germline CDR1 and CDR2: LGHNA and YSLEER. CDR3 length: 19 residues. V lost 2 bases, J lost 4 bases, and 24 bases lay in between. CDR3: CASSQYVSLGASANQPQHF. Here the CDR3 DNA reads TGCGCCAGCAGCCAATACGTTAGCTTAGGTGCCAGCGCTAATCAGCCCCAGCATTTT.

J is TRBJ2-1 and V is TRBV27, with D tentatively TRBD1 (5 bases). This CDR3 is 16 amino acids long. V gave up 0 bases and J gave up 3 bases, with 12 bases separating them. The V gene's germline CDR1 is MNHEY and CDR2 SMNVEV (reference sequence). CDR3 bases: TGTGCCAGCAGTTTATCGGGGCTAGTTCGCTACAATGAGCAGTTCTTC. It encodes CASSLSGLVRYNEQFF.

The gene calls are TRBV5-4 and TRBJ2-1, with D perhaps TRBD2 (7 bases). Germline lookup yields CDR1 SGHNT and CDR2 YYREEE (reference sequence). CDR3 length equals 16 residues. Trimming cost V 4 bases and J 6 bases, with 20 bases left between them. In nucleotides, the CDR3 is TGTGCCAGCAGCCCCGAGGGGAGGGCCAGGGGCAATGAGCAGTTCTTC. This gives the protein CASSPEGRARGNEQFF.

The V gene is TRBV7-2, the J gene TRBJ2-7, with TRBD2 identical over 7 bases. The CDR3 is made up of 15 amino acids. Germline V gene lookup returns CDR1 SGHTA and CDR2 FQGNSA. Trimming cost V 5 bases and J 0 bases; bases outside gene matches: 7. The CDR3 DNA reads TGTGCCAGCAGCAGGCCGGGAGGAAGCTCCTACGAGCAGTACTTC. It codes for CASSRPGGSSYEQYF.

The chain recombines TRBV20-1 with TRBJ2-1; D unresolved. V lost 1 base and J lost 9, with 7 bases in between. The CDR3 length is 11 residues. The germline V gene encodes CDR1 DFQATT and CDR2 SNEGSKA (reference sequence). In DNA form, the CDR3 reads TGCAGTGCTAGAGGGCCCCTTGAGCAGTTCTTC. It specifies CSARGPLEQFF.